Listed below are T cell receptor beta chains from one sample, sequenced in a study of T cell clones after liver transplantation. Repertoires were generated with immunoSEQ multiplex PCR, while TCRdb's copy carries only in-frame clones and drops some. This table holds 7,500 to 10,000 clones, about 72% found once. Sequencing was performed on CD8+ T cells from blood, taken at the approximately 15-month timepoint. These receptors came from a human patient who received a liver transplant. The graft donor may be the source of some T cells. CDR3s include the opening cysteine and the closing phenylalanine or tryptophan. The order of the fields is clone size, J gene, D gene, V gene, CDR3 DNA, CDR3 protein. A D gene is named only where the DNA matches it firmly. Size values are once, few and many counts, or a class for expanded clones, and some rows have none.

NA,TRBJ1-1,NA,TRBV20-1,TGCAGTACCGAAAGGGACACTGAAGCTTTCTTT,CSTERDTEAFF
once,TRBJ2-1,NA,TRBV19,TGTGCCAGTAGTCTCACGGACGGACCCTACAATGAGCAGTTCTTC,CASSLTDGPYNEQFF
NA,TRBJ2-7,NA,TRBV28,TGTGCCAGCAGTGACATGGAGTACGGGCAGTACTTC,CASSDMEYGQYF
NA,TRBJ2-3,TRBD2,TRBV6-1,TGTGCCAGCAGTGAGGGGGGGGACTATACAGATACGCAGTATTTT,CASSEGGDYTDTQYF
NA,TRBJ2-3,NA,TRBV28,TGTGCCAGCACCCCAAGGGCCTCCACAGATACGCAGTATTTT,CASTPRASTDTQYF
NA,TRBJ1-1,NA,TRBV6-1,TGTGCCAGCAGTGAGATGTATGGGGGGCTTATGAACACTGAAGCTTTCTTT,CASSEMYGGLMNTEAFF
NA,TRBJ1-2,NA,TRBV19,TGTGCCAGTAGCCCAACGACCCTGGACAGCAACTATGGCTACACCTTC,CASSPTTLDSNYGYTF
NA,TRBJ1-1,NA,TRBV9,TGTGCCAGCAGCGTAGGAGGTGACACTGAAGCTTTCTTT,CASSVGGDTEAFF
NA,TRBJ2-3,TRBD2,TRBV5-4,TGTGCCAGCAGCCGGACCGGGACTAGCGGGGGAGATACGCAGTATTTT,CASSRTGTSGGDTQYF
few,TRBJ1-2,NA,TRBV9,TGTGCCAGCAGCGGCGGGGACGAAGGGGACTATGGCTACACCTTC,CASSGGDEGDYGYTF
NA,TRBJ2-5,TRBD2,TRBV7-2,TGTGCCAGCAGCTCCAATATCTGGGGGGGAGAGACCCAGTACTTC,CASSSNIWGGETQYF
NA,TRBJ2-5,NA,TRBV11-2,TGTGCCAGCAGCATAGTGACAGGAGAAACTCAAGAGACCCAGTACTTC,CASSIVTGETQETQYF
NA,TRBJ2-7,NA,TRBV19,TGTGCCAGTAGTATGGGGGATGTACCCTACGAGCAGTACTTC,CASSMGDVPYEQYF
large,TRBJ2-5,TRBD2,TRBV4-2,TGTGCCAGCAGCCAAGAAGTAGGGGCTAGCGGGACCCATTACCAAGAGACCCAGTACTTC,CASSQEVGASGTHYQETQYF
NA,TRBJ1-5,NA,TRBV7-8,TGTGCCAGCCACAGGGCCCAAAGCAATCAGCCCCAGCATTTT,CASHRAQSNQPQHF
NA,TRBJ1-2,NA,TRBV6-5,TGTGCCAGCAGGGACTCGGGGTTTTATGGCTACACCTTC,CASRDSGFYGYTF
medium-sized,TRBJ1-4,NA,TRBV11-2,TGTGCCAGCAGCTTAGTAGCCGGGTTAGTTAATGAAAAACTGTTTTTT,CASSLVAGLVNEKLFF